This note documents a single T cell receptor beta chain sequence. The antigen remains undetermined. Per the germline V gene, CDR1 is SGDLS and CDR2 is YYNGEE. J gave up 2 bases and V 0 bases, and 7 bases lay outside the gene matches. This CDR3 comprises 17 residues. The sample belongs to a study of cytomegalovirus exposure and HLA in healthy donors. Findings of the study overall: Researchers counted 164 TCR beta chains as cytomegalovirus-associated. The tendency of first-cohort TCR clusters to co-occur in the roughly 120 validation repertoires was identified by a subsequent analysis. Most observed TCR sequences were rare, whereas some public TCRs were detected in many donors.

Repertoires were generated with immunoSEQ multiplex PCR, while TCRdb's copy carries only in-frame clones and drops some. The profile covers hundreds of thousands of clones, with roughly 88% appearing a single time and 0.65% to 0.95% taken by the ten largest. The V gene is TRBV9, the J gene TRBJ2-7, with 11 bases matching TRBD2. Sequencing was carried out using PBMCs. This clonotype was sampled from a young woman in good health and CMV-seronegative. The DNA of the CDR3 is TGTGCCAGCAGCGTAGGAACTAGCGGGGGTGTGGCCTACGAGCAGTACTTC. Translation: CASSVGTSGGVAYEQYF.